This TCR beta chain was retrieved from a study of CD4 T cells in relation to SARS-CoV-2 and coronaviruses. General study results and limits: No crossreactivity against non-spike viral proteins was tested here. No donor gave both pre-pandemic and post-infection samples.

With regard to this clone: The antigen is undetermined.

The J segment lost 0 bases and the V segment lost 5 bases, leaving 9 bases of the junction unmatched. The length of the CDR3 is 16 residues. CDR1 and CDR2 from the germline V gene are SGHNT and YENEEA. Method: immunoSEQ multiplex PCR; TCRdb's copy keeps in-frame clones and lacks some. The sample records about 38,000 clones, around 87% being singletons. This TCR was recovered from an adult with COVID-19. The sample comprised memory CD4+ T cells from PBMCs. The chain carries TRBV11-3 and TRBJ2-7; 8 bases line up with TRBD2. The CDR3 sequence is CASSPGLLAGSYEQYF. The CDR3 DNA follows: TGTGCCAGCAGCCCCGGTCTCCTAGCGGGCTCCTACGAGCAGTACTTC.